These 6 T cell receptor beta chains came from one sample sequenced in a study of T-cell reconstitution after alpha-beta-depleted transplantation in children (dated by TCRdb to between 2015 and 2016). Libraries were made using PCR. Sequenced on an Illumina HiSeq 2500. Molecular barcoding was employed in the preparation of TCR libraries, with unique molecular identifiers being used to normalize TCRbeta repertoire quantification. TCRdb reran the public reads through fastp at Q25 and MiXCR, keeping productive beta chains. A single entry per CDR3 protein holds the most common genes and DNA from its merged rows. The sample table shows about 500,000 distinct CDR3 sequences, and less than 35% are seen once. 2% to 2.5% of the sample belongs to the ten largest clones. The sample consisted of PBMCs from the stem cell graft donor, taken from the stem cell graft. The receptors come from a human donor who donated a stem cell graft to a child with aplastic anemia.

Here the CDR3 DNA reads TGTGCCAGCAGCTTAACGACTAGCGGGAGAGGCGGAGATACGCAGTATTTT. This translates into CASSLTTSGRGGDTQYF. The gene calls are TRBV7-9 and TRBJ2-3, with 12 nucleotides matching TRBD2. Per the germline V gene, CDR1 is SEHNR and CDR2 is FQNEAQ (reference sequence). V was pared by 2 bases and J by 5 bases, with 8 bases of the junction left unmatched. The CDR3 loop spans 17 amino acids.

The chain couples TRBV2 to TRBJ2-2, with 11 bases matching TRBD2. This CDR3 is built from 16 residues. Germline V gene sequence: CDR1 SNHLY, CDR2 FYNNEI. Unmatched junction bases numbered 8, after V lost 6 bases and J lost 5 bases. This CDR3 is CASRRGLAVGTGELFF. The CDR3 DNA sequence: TGTGCCAGCAGGCGGGGACTAGCGGTGGGGACCGGGGAGCTGTTTTTT.

The chain couples TRBV11-2 to TRBJ2-2; 9 nucleotides agree with TRBD2. The CDR3 runs 19 residues. Trimming took 3 bases from V and 4 from J; bases not matched to a gene: 15. Germline V lookup: CDR1 SGHAT, CDR2 FQNNGV. The CDR3 DNA reads as TGTGCCAGCAGCTTTCGTTCTAGCGGGATCCTGGGAGGCACCGGGGAGCTGTTTTTT. Translating gives CASSFRSSGILGGTGELFF.

A few counts support this clonotype. The chain recombines TRBV4-2 with TRBJ2-7; 7 positions match TRBD1. This CDR3 is 15 amino acids long. Germline assignment: CDR1 LGHNA and CDR2 YNFKEQ. Unmatched junction bases numbered 6, after V lost 1 base and J lost 3 bases. CDR3 residues: CASSQAPGTDYEQYF. As DNA, the CDR3 is TGTGCCAGCAGCCAAGCCCCCGGGACAGACTACGAGCAGTACTTC.

The chain uses TRBV20-1 and TRBJ2-1; D may be TRBD2 (5 bases). V gave up 0 bases and J gave up 6 bases, with 18 bases separating them. The CDR3 consists of 16 residues. From germline, CDR1 is DFQATT and CDR2 SNEGSKA (reference sequence). As DNA, the CDR3 is TGCAGTGCTAGAGATCTTGACTACTCCCGCCCCAATGAGCAGTTCTTC. Translating it yields CSARDLDYSRPNEQFF.

This clonotype was counted a few times. The chain uses TRBV6-5 and TRBJ1-1; TRBD1 might be the D (6 bases). The CDR3 spans 16 residues. V shed 6 bases and J shed 0 bases, with 17 bases lying between them. Germline V gene sequence: CDR1 MNHEY, CDR2 SVGAGI. CDR3 DNA sequence: TGTGCCAGCAGAGCCCGTCCCGGACAGCTGAACACTGAAGCTTTCTTT. The encoded protein is CASRARPGQLNTEAFF.